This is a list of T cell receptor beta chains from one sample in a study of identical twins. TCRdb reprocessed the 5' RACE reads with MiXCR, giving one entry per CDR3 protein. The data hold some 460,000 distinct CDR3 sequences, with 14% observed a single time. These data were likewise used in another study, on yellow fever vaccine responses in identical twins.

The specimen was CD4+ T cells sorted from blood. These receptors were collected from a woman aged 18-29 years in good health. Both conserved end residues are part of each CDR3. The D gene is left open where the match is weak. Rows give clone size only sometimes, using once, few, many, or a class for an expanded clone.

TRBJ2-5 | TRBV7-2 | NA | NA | CASSLAGPRGETQYF | TGTGCCAGCAGCTTAGCTGGCCCCCGGGGAGAGACCCAGTACTTC
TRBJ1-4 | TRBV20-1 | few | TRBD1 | CSAESPGQKDEKLFF | TGCAGTGCTGAATCGCCGGGACAGAAGGATGAAAAACTGTTTTTT
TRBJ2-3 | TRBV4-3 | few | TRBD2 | CASSQDPAGDTQYF | TGCGCCAGCAGCCAAGATCCAGCGGGGGATACGCAGTATTTT
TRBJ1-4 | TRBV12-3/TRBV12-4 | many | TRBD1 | CASSPYGTVPNEKLFF | TGTGCCAGCAGTCCGTACGGGACAGTTCCTAATGAAAAACTGTTTTTT
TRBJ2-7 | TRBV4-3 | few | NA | CASSQDLGRGLEQYF | TGCGCCAGCAGCCAAGATCTGGGACGAGGACTCGAGCAGTACTTC
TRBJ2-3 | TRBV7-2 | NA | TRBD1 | CASSSRTGGRDTQYF | TGTGCCAGCAGCTCCAGGACAGGGGGCAGAGATACGCAGTATTTT
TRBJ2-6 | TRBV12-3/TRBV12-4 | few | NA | CASSYRGAGANVLTF | TGTGCCAGCAGTTATAGGGGGGCTGGGGCCAACGTCCTGACTTTC
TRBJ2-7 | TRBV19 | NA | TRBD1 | CASRGTGLDLVQYF | TGTGCCAGTAGGGGGACAGGGCTCGACCTGGTACAGTACTTC
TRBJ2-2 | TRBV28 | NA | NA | CASMRRDLGRDTGELFF | TGTGCCAGCATGCGCCGGGACCTAGGTCGGGACACCGGGGAGCTGTTTTTT
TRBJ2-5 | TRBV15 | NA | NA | CATSRAGSSPKETQYF | TGTGCCACCAGCAGAGCGGGGTCTAGCCCTAAAGAGACCCAGTACTTC
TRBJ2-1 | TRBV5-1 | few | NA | CASRNDLGGEGEQFF | TGCGCCAGCAGGAATGATCTGGGGGGCGAGGGTGAGCAGTTCTTC
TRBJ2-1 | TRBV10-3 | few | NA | CAISAGLYNEQFF | TGTGCCATCAGTGCAGGGCTCTACAATGAGCAGTTCTTC
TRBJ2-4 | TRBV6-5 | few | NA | CASSYGGAKNIQYF | TGTGCCAGCAGTTACGGCGGAGCCAAAAACATTCAGTACTTC
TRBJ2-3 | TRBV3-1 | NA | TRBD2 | CASSQPSGGSTDTQYF | TGTGCCAGCAGCCAACCTAGCGGGGGGAGCACAGATACGCAGTATTTT
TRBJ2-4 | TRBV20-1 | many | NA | CSASWENIQYF | TGCAGTGCTAGTTGGGAAAACATTCAGTACTTC
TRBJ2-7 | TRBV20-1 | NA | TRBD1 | CSATSGQGRNEQYF | TGCAGTGCTACTTCGGGACAGGGTCGCAACGAGCAGTACTTC
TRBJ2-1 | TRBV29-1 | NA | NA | CSVEPRVHEQFF | TGCAGCGTTGAACCCAGGGTCCATGAGCAGTTCTTC
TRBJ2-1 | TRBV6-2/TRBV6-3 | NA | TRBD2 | CASSFRTSRGEQFF | TGTGCCAGCAGTTTCCGGACTAGCCGGGGTGAGCAGTTCTTC
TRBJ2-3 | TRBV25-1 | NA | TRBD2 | CASSEWRSLAGEDTQYF | TGTGCCAGCAGTGAATGGAGGAGTCTAGCGGGGGAAGATACGCAGTATTTT
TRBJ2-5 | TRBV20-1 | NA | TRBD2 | CSVVAGEALRVTQYF | TGCAGTGTCGTAGCGGGAGAAGCCCTCCGGGTGACCCAGTACTTC
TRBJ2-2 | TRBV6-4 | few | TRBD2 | CASTPGTSGQANTGELFF | TGTGCCAGCACCCCCGGGACTAGCGGCCAAGCGAACACCGGGGAGCTGTTTTTT
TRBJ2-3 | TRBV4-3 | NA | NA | CASSQGDLGSTDTQYF | TGCGCCAGCAGCCAAGGAGATTTGGGGAGCACAGATACGCAGTATTTT
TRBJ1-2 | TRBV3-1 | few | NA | CASSQTSPGFGYTF | TGTGCCAGCAGCCAAACGAGTCCGGGTTTTGGCTACACCTTC
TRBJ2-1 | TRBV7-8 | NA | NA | CASSLNVKDEQFF | TGTGCCAGCAGCTTGAACGTTAAGGATGAGCAGTTCTTC
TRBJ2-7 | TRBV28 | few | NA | CASRARTDWFVGGQYF | TGTGCCAGCAGGGCGAGAACGGACTGGTTTGTCGGTGGGCAGTACTTC
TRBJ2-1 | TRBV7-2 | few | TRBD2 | CASSLAGGMGEQFF | TGTGCCAGCAGCTTAGCGGGAGGGATGGGTGAGCAGTTCTTC
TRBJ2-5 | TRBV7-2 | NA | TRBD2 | CASSLGAGVETQYF | TGTGCCAGCAGCTTAGGAGCGGGGGTGGAGACCCAGTACTTC
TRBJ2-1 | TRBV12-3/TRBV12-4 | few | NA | CASSLARSLNEQFF | TGTGCCAGCAGTTTAGCCCGTTCCCTAAATGAGCAGTTCTTC
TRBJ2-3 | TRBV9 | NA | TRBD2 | CASSVAGGYATDTQYF | TGTGCCAGCAGCGTAGCGGGAGGCTATGCCACAGATACGCAGTATTTT
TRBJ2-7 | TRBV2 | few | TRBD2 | CASSVGLGLAGAGEQYF | TGTGCCAGCAGTGTCGGTTTGGGACTAGCGGGGGCGGGCGAGCAGTACTTC
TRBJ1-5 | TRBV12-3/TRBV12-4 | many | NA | CASSLGSTNQPQHF | TGTGCCAGCAGTTTGGGGAGTACAAATCAGCCCCAGCATTTT
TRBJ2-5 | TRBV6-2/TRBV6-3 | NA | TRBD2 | CASSYDPLTSEKETQYF | TGTGCCAGCAGTTACGACCCCCTTACTAGCGAGAAAGAGACCCAGTACTTC
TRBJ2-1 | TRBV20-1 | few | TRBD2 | CSARVGSGSSGYNEQFF | TGCAGTGCTAGAGTTGGTAGCGGGAGTAGTGGATACAATGAGCAGTTCTTC
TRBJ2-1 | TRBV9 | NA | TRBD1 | CASSPWTGLHNEQFF | TGTGCCAGCAGCCCCTGGACAGGATTGCACAATGAGCAGTTCTTC
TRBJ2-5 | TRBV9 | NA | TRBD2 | CASSPGMGLAGGRETQYF | TGTGCCAGCAGCCCTGGCATGGGACTAGCGGGAGGGCGGGAGACCCAGTACTTC
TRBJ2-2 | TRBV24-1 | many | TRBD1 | CATSEHRGWRTGELFF | TGTGCCACCAGTGAGCACAGGGGATGGAGGACCGGGGAGCTGTTTTTT
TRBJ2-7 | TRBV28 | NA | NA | CASSSTVEIYEQYF | TGTGCCAGCAGTTCTACAGTAGAAATCTACGAGCAGTACTTC
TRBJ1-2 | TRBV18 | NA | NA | CASSATANYGYTF | TGTGCCAGCTCAGCAACAGCTAACTATGGCTACACCTTC
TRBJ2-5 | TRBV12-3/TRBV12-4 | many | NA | CASSLAQGGKTQYF | TGTGCCAGCAGTTTAGCACAGGGAGGAAAGACCCAGTACTTC
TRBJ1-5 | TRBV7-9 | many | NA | CASSLAQGSQPQHF | TGTGCCAGCAGCTTAGCACAGGGAAGCCAGCCCCAGCATTTT
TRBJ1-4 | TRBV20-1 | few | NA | CSAQDAGALGEKLFF | TGCAGTGCTCAAGATGCAGGGGCCCTAGGTGAAAAACTGTTTTTT
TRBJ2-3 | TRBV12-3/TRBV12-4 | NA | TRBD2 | CASKRTSHTDTQYF | TGTGCCAGCAAAAGGACTAGCCACACAGATACGCAGTATTTT
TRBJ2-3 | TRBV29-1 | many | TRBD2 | CSVVEGLAAHTDTQYF | TGCAGCGTTGTCGAGGGACTAGCGGCCCACACAGATACGCAGTATTTT
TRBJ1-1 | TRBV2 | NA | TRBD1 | CASSWDRAEAFF | TGTGCCAGCAGTTGGGACAGGGCCGAAGCTTTCTTT
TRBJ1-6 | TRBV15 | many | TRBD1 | CATAPGTGTYNSPLHF | TGTGCCACCGCACCCGGGACAGGGACTTATAATTCACCCCTCCACTTT
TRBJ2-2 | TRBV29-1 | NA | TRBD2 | CSVRLAGDTGELFF | TGCAGCGTTCGTCTAGCGGGGGACACCGGGGAGCTGTTTTTT
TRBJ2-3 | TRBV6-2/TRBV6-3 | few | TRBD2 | CASSPKLKAGGGGDTQYF | TGTGCCAGCAGTCCGAAACTTAAAGCGGGAGGCGGTGGAGATACGCAGTATTTT
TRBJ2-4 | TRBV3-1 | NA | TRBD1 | CASSRGTGSDIQYF | TGTGCCAGCAGCCGGGGGACAGGGTCGGACATTCAGTACTTC
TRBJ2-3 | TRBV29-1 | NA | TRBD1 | CSGQTGGGDTPYF | TGCAGCGGTCAAACAGGGGGCGGCGATACGCCGTATTTT
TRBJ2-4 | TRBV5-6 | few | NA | CASSLGSRTKNIQYF | TGTGCCAGCAGCTTGGGCAGTCGGACCAAAAACATTCAGTACTTC
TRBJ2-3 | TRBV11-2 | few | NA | CASSSRGGRAGGGDTQYF | TGTGCCAGCAGCTCCAGAGGGGGCCGCGCGGGGGGTGGAGATACGCAGTATTTT
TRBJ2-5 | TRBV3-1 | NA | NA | CASSPMTVLETQYF | TGTGCCAGCAGCCCTATGACGGTGTTGGAGACCCAGTACTTC
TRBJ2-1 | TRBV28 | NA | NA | CASSFPHEQFF | TGTGCCAGCAGTTTTCCCCATGAGCAGTTCTTC
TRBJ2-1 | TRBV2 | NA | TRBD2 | CASSVLAGEKYNEQFF | TGTGCCAGCAGTGTTTTAGCGGGGGAGAAATACAATGAGCAGTTCTTC
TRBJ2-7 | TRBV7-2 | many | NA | CASSLDGQQSSYEQYF | TGTGCCAGCAGCTTAGACGGACAGCAGAGCTCCTACGAGCAGTACTTC
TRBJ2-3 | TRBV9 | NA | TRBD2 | CASSGPLSGGARDTQYF | TGTGCCAGCAGCGGACCCCTTAGCGGGGGGGCAAGAGATACGCAGTATTTT
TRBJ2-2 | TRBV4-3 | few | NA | CASSQLSQGRRAGTGELFF | TGCGCCAGCAGCCAATTATCACAGGGGAGGCGGGCGGGCACCGGGGAGCTGTTTTTT